These 7 T cell receptor beta chains came from one sample sequenced in a study of somatic reversion in DOCK8 deficiency. TRB libraries came from one-step amplicon PCR on about 100 ng genomic DNA with EuroClonality-NGS primers. TCRdb re-called the multiplex PCR reads with MiXCR, one entry per CDR3 protein. The table records approximately 2,500 distinct CDR3 sequences, approximately 24% of them present only once. Specimen: peripheral blood. These receptors were collected from a human donor in good health.

This clonotype was counted a few times. The chain recombines TRBV27 with TRBJ1-5, with D unresolved. Trimming took 1 base from V and 3 from J, leaving 10 bases between them. The germline gives CDR1 MNHEY, CDR2 SMNVEV (reference sequence). The CDR3 runs 15 residues. Here the CDR3 reads CASSLFRAINQPQHF. The CDR3 nucleotides read TGTGCCAGCAGTTTATTTCGGGCCATCAATCAGCCCCAGCATTTT.

This clonotype is a singleton in its sample. This chain uses TRBV20-1 with TRBJ2-7; D remains unclear. The CDR3 runs to 12 residues. V lost 0 bases and J 4 bases, leaving 7 bases between the germline ends. Germline values: CDR1 DFQATT, CDR2 SNEGSKA (reference sequence). The CDR3 loop is CSARDLGYEQYF. CDR3 DNA sequence: TGCAGTGCTAGAGATCTGGGTTACGAGCAGTACTTC.

In this sample, this clonotype is medium-sized. The chain employs TRBV20-1 and TRBJ1-4, with D hard to call. Trimming shortened V by 4 bases and J by 0 bases, and 12 bases separated the two germline ends. CDR3 length equals 15 residues. The germline V gene has CDR1 DFQATT and CDR2 SNEGSKA (reference sequence). The CDR3 is CSATAGSATNEKLFF. CDR3 in DNA: TGCAGTGCTACTGCGGGTAGTGCAACTAATGAAAAACTGTTTTTT.

This chain links TRBV5-4 with TRBJ2-4; the match to TRBD1 covers 9 bases. From germline, CDR1 is SGHNT and CDR2 YYREEE (reference sequence). This CDR3 spans 14 amino acids. V lost 4 bases, J lost 5 bases, and 4 bases stayed unmatched. The CDR3 region is CASSIRDRENIQYF. CDR3 sequence (DNA): TGTGCCAGCAGCATACGGGACAGGGAAAACATTCAGTACTTC.

The V call is TRBV20-1, the J call TRBJ1-1; 7 positions match TRBD1. After removal of 4 bases from V and 0 bases from J, the junction contained 5 bases not matched to a gene. CDR1 and CDR2 from the germline V gene are DFQATT and SNEGSKA (reference sequence). The CDR3 runs 14 residues. DNA of the CDR3: TGCAGTGCTACCGAGGGACAGCTGAACACTGAAGCTTTCTTT. This sequence encodes CSATEGQLNTEAFF.

The sample holds a few counts of this clonotype. V usage is TRBV5-1 and J usage is TRBJ2-7; D assignment may be TRBD1 or TRBD2 (5 bases each). This CDR3 is built from 17 residues. Germline V lookup: CDR1 SGHRS, CDR2 YFSETQ. Trimming shortened V by 4 bases and J by 1 base, and 21 bases separated the two germline ends. The CDR3 bases are TGCGCCAGCAGCCCAGTTGGAGTGGGGACGGCTTCCTACGAGCAGTACTTC. The encoded protein is CASSPVGVGTASYEQYF.

Relative to its sample, this clonotype is medium-sized. The V gene is TRBV20-1, the J gene TRBJ1-1; no reliable D call. With 3 bases removed from V and 3 bases from J, the gap between germline ends came to 11 bases. CDR1 is DFQATT, CDR2 SNEGSKA, per germline (reference sequence). There are 13 residues in the CDR3. CDR3 amino acids: CSARPLGDTEAFF. CDR3 DNA: TGCAGTGCTAGGCCCCTCGGGGACACTGAAGCTTTCTTT.